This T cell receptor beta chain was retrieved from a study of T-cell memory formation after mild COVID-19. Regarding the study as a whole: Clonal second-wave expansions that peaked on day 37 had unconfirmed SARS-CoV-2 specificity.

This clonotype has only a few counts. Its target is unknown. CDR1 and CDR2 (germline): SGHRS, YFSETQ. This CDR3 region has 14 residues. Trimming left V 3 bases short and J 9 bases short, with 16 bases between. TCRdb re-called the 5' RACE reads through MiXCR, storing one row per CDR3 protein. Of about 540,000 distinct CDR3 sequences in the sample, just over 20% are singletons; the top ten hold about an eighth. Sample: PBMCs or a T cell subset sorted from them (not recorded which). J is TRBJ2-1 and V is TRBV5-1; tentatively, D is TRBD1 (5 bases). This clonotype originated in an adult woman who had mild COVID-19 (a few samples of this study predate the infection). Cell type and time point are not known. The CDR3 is CASSSSTVEVEQFF. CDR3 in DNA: TGCGCCAGCAGCTCATCGACAGTCGAGGTTGAGCAGTTCTTC.